This TCR beta chain is drawn from a study of cytomegalovirus exposure and HLA in healthy donors. Study results and limitations: Follow-up analysis seemed to connect common viral pathogens with several of the most significant clusters identified.

With regard to this clone: The antigen is undetermined.

This CDR3 region has 15 residues. V lost 7 bases, J lost 3 bases, and 16 bases lay in between. CDR1 is MNHNS and CDR2 is SASEGT in the germline V gene. PCR employed 60 Vbeta and 13 Jbeta primers. Authors' data handling: Later reanalysis found about 78 million unique TCR beta chains, some 10 million of them shared. Measured with immunoSEQ multiplex PCR; TCRdb has only the in-frame clones, and not every one. For V, J and clone size, that table is used; D and trimming come from the DNA. Of 150,000 to 200,000 clones listed, roughly 90% are singletons. V usage is TRBV6-1 and J usage is TRBJ1-3, with D tentatively TRBD1 (6 bases). Input material: PBMCs. The receptor's source is a girl less than two years old in good health and CMV-seronegative. This chain's CDR3 is CASNRQTGSGNTIYF. CDR3 bases: TGTGCCAGCAATCGCCAAACAGGGAGTGGAAACACCATATATTTT.